Below are 20 T cell receptor beta chains sequenced from a single sample in a study of CD8+ T cells in alopecia areata. RNA extraction was followed by reverse transcription into cDNA, which acted as the sequencing template. The protocol was immunoSEQ multiplex PCR, while the TCRdb copy is restricted to in-frame clones and leaves out a portion. Sampling found some 110,000 clones, none seen once. The sequencing sample was made of lesional skin. These receptors all stem from a C3H/HeJ mouse with alopecia areata. MHC haplotype here: H2-k.

This clone showed up just a few times. These gene names are mouse names. The read terminates 4 residues ahead of where the CDR3 ends, so the germline J gene completes it. This chain links TRBV13-3 with TRBJ2-3, with 11 bases that match TRBD2. CDR1 is NNHDY, CDR2 SYVADS, per germline. V lost 1 base to trimming and J lost 0 bases; unmatched junction nucleotides: 4. The CDR3 totals 17 residues. CDR3 in amino acids: CASSDRRDWGSAETLYF. CDR3 DNA (partial): TGTGCCAGCAGTGATAGGAGGGACTGGGGGAGTGCAGAA.

As concerns this clone: The gene names here belong to mouse. Coverage ceases 4 residues before the CDR3 finishes, and the germline J gene fills in the end. The rearrangement links TRBV13-3 to TRBJ2-1; 8 nucleotides match TRBD2. The trim removed 4 bases at V and 0 bases at J, leaving 9 bases unmatched. Germline V gene lookup returns CDR1 NNHDY and CDR2 SYVADS. The CDR3 has 17 amino acids. The CDR3 sequence: CASSPLGLAPNYAEQFF. CDR3 bases read: TGTGCCAGCAGTCCTCTGGGACTGGCCCCTAACTATGCT.

The table lists this clone with a few counts. TCRdb's protein sequence differs at residue 9 from the translated DNA; the protein presented here follows the DNA. Genes here carry mouse names. With the read ending 3 residues before the CDR3 end, the germline J gene is used to fill in that end. The V call is TRBV19, the J call TRBJ1-6; a weak D match, TRBD1 (6 bases). TRBJ1-6 is an ORF, and what it does is uncertain. V was clipped by 2 bases and J by 11 bases, with 8 bases between them. This CDR3 is 12 amino acids long. CDR1 is FNHDT and CDR2 is SITEND in the germline V gene (reference sequence). CDR3 bases read: TGTGCCAGCAGTATGGGGGGCACGCCC. Translating gives CASSMGGTP. The entire CDR3 is CASSMGGTPLYF.

This clone has a handful of counts. The gene names here belong to mouse. The CDR3 is cut off 4 residues early in the read; its end comes from the germline J gene. Other nucleotide sequences in the sample specify the same CDR3. The chain employs TRBV13-3 and TRBJ2-2; 10 nucleotides match TRBD1. This CDR3 has 15 residues. V was pared by 5 bases and J by 5 bases, with 6 bases of the junction left unmatched. The germline V gene has CDR1 NNHDY and CDR2 SYVADS. The sequenced part of the CDR3 DNA is TGTGCCAGCAGCCCCGACAGGGGGCGGACCGGG. Its protein is CASSPDRGRTG. The entire CDR3 protein reads CASSPDRGRTGQLYF.

This clone occurred a few times. Mouse germline and gene names are used. Read coverage stops 4 residues before the CDR3 terminus; the germline J gene supplies the remainder. The chain is built from TRBV13-3 and TRBJ2-5; D is unresolved. The CDR3 totals 14 residues. Trimming stripped 0 bases from V and 3 bases from J, with 8 bases between. Germline lookup yields CDR1 NNHDY and CDR2 SYVADS. The part of the CDR3 DNA that was read is TGTGCCAGCAGTGATGGCAGCAAACAAGAC. Its protein is CASSDGSKQD. The entire CDR3 sequence reads CASSDGSKQDTQYF.

This clone turned up a few times. All gene names here are mouse names. The CDR3 end falls 4 residues outside the read, so it is completed with the germline J gene. The rearrangement uses TRBV1 and TRBJ2-3, with 9 bases lining up with TRBD1. With 5 bases clipped from V and 2 bases from J, the junction kept 8 bases outside the gene matches. The CDR3 totals 16 residues. CDR1 and CDR2 (germline): NSQYPW, LRSPGD (reference sequence). The CDR3 region is CTCSTHRGRTAETLYF. The part of the CDR3 DNA that was read is TGCACCTGCAGTACGCACAGGGGGCGGACTGCAGAA.

Concerning this clone itself: Genes and germline come from the mouse. The CDR3 extends 4 residues past the end of the read, so its final part is completed from the germline J gene. The chain carries TRBV14 and TRBJ2-2; 7 bases fit TRBD1. Germline V lookup: CDR1 SGHDT, CDR2 FRDEAV. After removal of 0 bases from V and 2 bases from J, the junction contained 7 bases not matched to a gene. This CDR3 is built from 17 residues. The CDR3 here is CASSFSQGDSNTGQLYF. Partial CDR3 DNA: TGTGCCAGCAGTTTCTCTCAGGGGGATTCCAACACCGGG.

This clone appeared a few times. Gene and germline names: mouse. The CDR3 end is not reached by the read, which stops 4 residues before it; the germline J gene fills it in. Other DNA sequences in the sample encode the same CDR3. This chain connects TRBV1 to TRBJ2-2, with 8 bases identical to TRBD2. Losses at the gene ends were 0 bases for V and 2 bases for J; bases not matched to a gene: 5. The CDR3 spans 17 residues. Germline lookup yields CDR1 NSQYPW and CDR2 LRSPGD (reference sequence). Here the CDR3 reads CTCSADGGGANTGQLYF. CDR3 DNA (partial): TGCACCTGCAGTGCAGATGGAGGGGGGGCGAACACCGGG. Supplemented by reference TRBV1 and TRBJ2-2, the full variable domain reads VTLLEQNPRWRLVPRGQAVNLRCILKNSQYPWMSWYQQDLQKQLQWLFTLRSPGDKEVKSLPGADYLATRVTDTELRLQVANMSQGRTLYCTCSADGGGANTGQLYFGEGSKLTVL.

A remark on this clone: The protein given in TCRdb and the translation of the DNA differ at residue 14, and the sequence presented here derives from the DNA. These gene names are mouse names. The read finishes 3 residues shy of the CDR3 end, and the germline J gene is used to complete it. The V call is TRBV13-3, the J call TRBJ1-3, with 12 bases that match TRBD1. Germline V CDR1 and CDR2: NNHDY, SYVADS. The CDR3 extends over 17 amino acids. The junction had 7 bases not matched to a gene; V was cut back by 6 bases and J by 0 bases. The CDR3 here is CASTRDRGRNSGNTLYF. CDR3 DNA, as far as it was read: TGTGCCAGCACCCGGGACAGGGGGCGGAATTCTGGAAATACG. The full variable domain, with the rest looked up from reference TRBV13-3 and TRBJ1-3, is EAAVTQSPRSKVAVTGGKVTLSCHQTNNHDYMYWYRQDTGHGLRLIHYSYVADSTEKGDIPDGYKASRPSQENFSLILELASLSQTAVYFCASTRDRGRNSGNTLYFGEGSRLIVV.

In regard to this clone: Genes and germline are mouse. Sequencing ends 4 residues short of the CDR3 end; the germline J gene provides the rest. The V call is TRBV1, the J call TRBJ1-4, with a tentative D call TRBD1 (5 bases). This CDR3 has 16 residues. The V end was cut by 1 base, the J end by 0 bases, with 9 bases between. The germline V gene encodes CDR1 NSQYPW and CDR2 LRSPGD (reference sequence). This CDR3 is CTCSAVGDISNERLFF. The sequenced CDR3 bases are TGCACCTGCAGTGCAGTAGGGGATATTTCCAACGAA.

With respect to this clone: Genes and germline come from the mouse. The CDR3 end falls 4 residues outside the read, so it is completed with the germline J gene. V and J are TRBV1 and TRBJ1-4; 7 bases are a match to TRBD1. V lost 0 bases and J lost 1; bases outside the gene matches: 2. The length of the CDR3 is 16 residues. The germline gives CDR1 NSQYPW, CDR2 LRSPGD (reference sequence). CDR3: CTCSAEDRHSNERLFF. Partial CDR3 DNA: TGCACCTGCAGTGCAGAGGACAGGCATTCCAACGAA.

Comment on this clone: All gene names here are mouse names. Sequencing ends 4 residues short of the CDR3 end; the germline J gene provides the rest. The V and J genes are TRBV13-3 and TRBJ2-3; tentatively, D is TRBD1 (5 bases). There are 16 residues in the CDR3. The ends were cut back, 5 bases at V and 0 bases at J, with 16 bases in the middle. Germline CDR1 NNHDY, CDR2 SYVADS. The CDR3 DNA, read in part, is TGTGCCAGCAGCCCTGACAGAACTCCTAGTGCAGAA. Translated: CASSPDRTPSAE. The entire CDR3 protein is CASSPDRTPSAETLYF.

In its sample, this clone was seen a few times. The gene symbols are mouse symbols. The missing CDR3 end, 4 residues past where the read stops, is filled in from the germline J gene. The chain recombines TRBV13-3 with TRBJ1-1; 11 nucleotides agree with TRBD1. Germline V gene lookup returns CDR1 NNHDY and CDR2 SYVADS. The CDR3 is made up of 14 amino acids. CDR3: CASSNRDRGAEVFF. The part of the CDR3 DNA that was read is TGTGCCAGCAGTAACCGGGACAGGGGGGCA.

Regarding this clone: Gene names and germline refer to mouse. The read ends 4 residues early relative to the CDR3; the germline J gene fills the gap. The V and J genes are TRBV1 and TRBJ2-1; maybe TRBD1 (6 bases). There are 13 residues in the CDR3. Per the germline V gene, CDR1 is NSQYPW and CDR2 is LRSPGD (reference sequence). V was trimmed by 5 bases and J by 1 base, leaving 6 bases between them. Here the CDR3 reads CTCSQGNYAEQFF. Partial CDR3 DNA: TGCACCTGCAGTCAGGGGAACTATGCT.

Concerning this clone itself: Gene labels here are mouse ones. The CDR3 loop reads CASGDRTNSDYTF. CDR3 DNA (partial): TGTGCCAGCGGGGACAGGACAAACTCC. The chain is built from TRBV19 and TRBJ1-2; 8 positions agree with TRBD1. The read gets to within 4 residues of the CDR3 end, and the germline J gene fills in the rest. This CDR3 is built from 13 residues. V lost 7 bases to trimming and J lost 0 bases; unmatched junction nucleotides: 2. CDR1 and CDR2 (germline): FNHDT, SITEND (reference sequence).

This clone was counted only a few times. Germline and genes here are mouse. CDR3: CASSQDGGGQNTLYF. The sequenced part of the CDR3 DNA is TGTGCCAGCAGCCAAGATGGGGGGGGTCAAAAC. The chain joins TRBV5 to TRBJ2-4; 8 nucleotides agree with TRBD2. The sequenced fragment ends 4 residues before the CDR3 boundary, so the rest is inferred from the germline J gene. V trimming: 0 bases; J trimming: 1 base; junction bases outside the gene matches: 0. CDR1 is LGHNA and CDR2 is YNLKQL in the germline V gene (reference sequence). The CDR3 consists of 15 residues.

Details on this clone: The germline and genes are mouse ones. From the germline J gene comes the end of the CDR3, since the read stops 4 residues before it. V gene TRBV13-3 combines with J gene TRBJ2-7; 7 bases agree with TRBD2. This CDR3 has 14 residues. Germline-derived CDR1 and CDR2 are NNHDY and SYVADS. The sequenced part of the CDR3 DNA is TGTGCCAGCAGTGATGTTCTGGGGGAGGAT. Amino acids: CASSDVLGED. The complete CDR3 sequence is CASSDVLGEDEQYF.

A few counts support this clone. Any gene name here is a mouse gene name. Read sequence stops 4 residues before the CDR3 end, and the germline J gene provides the missing end. The gene calls are TRBV19 and TRBJ2-3; TRBD2 agrees at 10 bases. Germline values: CDR1 FNHDT, CDR2 SITEND (reference sequence). The CDR3 runs 14 residues. The CDR3 protein is CASSRLGGGETLYF. The sequenced CDR3 bases are TGTGCCAGCAGTCGACTGGGGGGAGGAGAA.

This clone was recorded many times. Gene names are mouse gene names. Sequencing ends 4 residues short of the CDR3 end; the germline J gene provides the rest. The chain joins TRBV13-3 to TRBJ2-4; TRBD1 is a possible D gene (6 bases). Germline assignment: CDR1 NNHDY and CDR2 SYVADS. The CDR3 totals 16 residues. V was clipped by 0 bases and J by 0 bases, with 11 bases between them. CDR3 DNA, as far as it was read: TGTGCCAGCAGTGATGCCGGGACAACTAGTCAAAAC. This translates into CASSDAGTTSQN. The whole CDR3 is CASSDAGTTSQNTLYF.

Comments on this clone: The gene names here belong to mouse. The read gets to within 4 residues of the CDR3 end, and the germline J gene fills in the rest. The rearrangement links TRBV13-3 to TRBJ2-2; 8 bases are shared with TRBD1. The CDR3 contains 16 residues. J was trimmed by 4 bases and V by 5 bases; bases with no gene match: 10. The germline V gene encodes CDR1 NNHDY and CDR2 SYVADS. The CDR3 here is CASRARTGSGTGQLYF. The CDR3 DNA, read in part, is TGTGCCAGCAGGGCCCGGACAGGGTCGGGCACCGGG.